This passage covers 18 T cell receptor beta chains from one sample sequenced in a study of blood T cell repertoires in COVID-19. The repertoire was sequenced with immunoSEQ multiplex PCR; TCRdb's copy has only in-frame clones and lacks some. Of tens of thousands of clones listed, about 79% are singletons. The source material was peripheral blood. These receptor sequences come from a human donor with acute or convalescent COVID-19. The donor label of this sample is uncertain.

This clone is medium-sized (0.01 to 0.1%) in the sample. The rearrangement joins TRBV6-4 to TRBJ2-4; TRBD1 matches at 12 bases. CDR3 length equals 14 residues. J lost 6 bases, V lost 3 bases, and 0 bases had no gene match. Germline assignment: CDR1 MRHNA and CDR2 SNTAGT. This CDR3 reads CASSEGQGANIQYF. CDR3 sequence (DNA): TGTGCCAGCAGTGAGGGACAGGGGGCAAACATTCAGTACTTC.

The V and J genes are TRBV13 and TRBJ2-3, with D perhaps TRBD1 (5 bases). CDR1 and CDR2 (germline): PRHDT, FYEKMQ (reference sequence). CDR3 length equals 18 residues. V lost 5 bases and J 3 bases, leaving 24 bases between the germline ends. The CDR3 DNA reads as TGTGCCAGCAGCCCCCACAGAATGGACACGCCTTATACAGATACGCAGTATTTT. This translates into CASSPHRMDTPYTDTQYF. Complete variable domain (other parts from reference TRBV13 and TRBJ2-3): AAGVIQSPRHLIKEKRETATLKCYPIPRHDTVYWYQQGPGQDPQFLISFYEKMQSDKGSIPDRFSAQQFSDYHSELNMSSLELGDSALYFCASSPHRMDTPYTDTQYFGPGTRLTVL.

The CDR3: CASSVGQGGTEAFF. CDR3 bases: TGTGCCAGCAGCGTAGGACAGGGCGGAACTGAAGCTTTCTTT. The J gene is TRBJ1-1, the V gene TRBV9, with 7 bases that match TRBD1. The CDR3 is 14 amino acids. CDR1 and CDR2 from the germline V gene are SGDLS and YYNGEE. Trimming removed 0 bases from V and 5 bases from J; junction bases left unmatched: 4.

The V and J genes are TRBV18 and TRBJ2-3; TRBD1 might be the D (6 bases). The CDR3 consists of 16 residues. CDR1 and CDR2 (germline): KGHSH, LQKENI. V was shortened by 0 bases and J by 1 base, with 11 bases between the two germline ends. The CDR3 bases are TGTGCCAGCTCACCACCCCCGGGACAACGCACAGATACGCAGTATTTT. Encoded protein: CASSPPPGQRTDTQYF.

V usage is TRBV28 and J usage is TRBJ1-3; possibly TRBD1 for D (6 bases). There are 13 residues in the CDR3. Germline loops: CDR1 MDHEN, CDR2 SYDVKM. Deletions cut 6 bases from V and 5 bases from J, with 11 bases between. CDR3 sequence (DNA): TGTGCCAGCAGCACAGGGACCCGAAACACCATATATTTT. Its protein product is CASSTGTRNTIYF.

This chain connects TRBV3-1 (or the pseudogene TRBV3-2) to TRBJ1-2; D uncertain. V was shortened by 1 base and J by 3 bases, with 12 bases between the two germline ends. The V gene's germline CDR1 is LGHDT and CDR2 YNNKEL (reference sequence). The CDR3 totals 15 residues. The CDR3 spells CASSQGHAGDYGYTF. The CDR3 nucleotides read TGTGCCAGCAGCCAAGGACACGCCGGGGACTATGGCTACACCTTC.

V is TRBV28 and J is TRBJ2-7; TRBD1 matches at 9 bases. With 8 bases clipped from V and 0 bases from J, the junction kept 17 bases outside the gene matches. This CDR3 has 18 amino acids. Germline V gene sequence: CDR1 MDHEN, CDR2 SYDVKM. The CDR3 spells CASHGTVRGQGYSYEQYF. The CDR3 DNA reads as TGTGCCAGCCACGGAACCGTGCGGGGACAGGGTTACTCCTACGAGCAGTACTTC.

The chain is built from TRBV9 and TRBJ2-5, with TRBD2 identical over 12 bases. Germline CDR1 SGDLS, CDR2 YYNGEE. With V trimmed by 3 bases and J by 5 bases, 11 bases remained unmatched. The CDR3 has 17 amino acids. The CDR3, as DNA: TGTGCCAGCAGCGCGGGAGCTAGCGGGGGGGCGTTGGAGACCCAGTACTTC. Its protein is CASSAGASGGALETQYF.

This clone was seen only a few times. The V gene is TRBV6-5, the J gene TRBJ1-1; D gene uncertain. Germline V gives CDR1 MNHEY, CDR2 SVGAGI. This CDR3 has 13 residues. Trimming removed 2 bases from V and 1 base from J, with 5 bases in between. CDR3 amino acids: CASSYQKNTEAFF. CDR3 nucleotide sequence: TGTGCCAGCAGTTACCAGAAGAACACTGAAGCTTTCTTT.

The chain employs TRBV6-5 and TRBJ1-6; 8 positions match TRBD1. Germline V gene sequence: CDR1 MNHEY, CDR2 SVGAGI. The CDR3 is 15 residues long. V lost 5 bases and J lost 7; bases outside the gene matches: 7. CDR3 sequence: CASSRDRGNNSPLHF. The CDR3 bases are TGTGCCAGCAGTCGCGACAGGGGTAACAATTCACCCCTCCACTTT.

J is TRBJ2-7 and V is TRBV10-2, with D perhaps TRBD2 (5 bases). The germline V gene encodes CDR1 WSHSY and CDR2 SAAADI. The CDR3 spans 13 residues. V lost 3 bases to trimming and J lost 5 bases, with 11 bases between them. The CDR3 DNA reads as TGCGCCAGCAGTGAAACGGGGTCTCACGAGCAGTACTTC. Amino acid sequence: CASSETGSHEQYF.

The J gene is TRBJ1-6, the V gene TRBV10-3, with 9 bases that match TRBD1. The CDR3 sequence is 15 residues long. CDR1 and CDR2 from the germline V gene are ENHRY and SYGVKD. The V segment lost 6 bases and the J segment 8 bases; nucleotides outside the gene matches: 8. In DNA, the CDR3 is TGTGCCATCAGATTGGACAGGGGCAGGTATTCACCCCTCCACTTT. This translates into CAIRLDRGRYSPLHF.

Only a few counts were recorded for this clone. CDR3 nucleotides: TGTGCCAGCAGCCCCGGACACACCTACTACGAGCAGTACTTC. Protein: CASSPGHTYYEQYF. The chain is built from TRBV3-1 (or the pseudogene TRBV3-2) and TRBJ2-7; possibly TRBD1 for D (5 bases). The germline CDR1 and CDR2 sequences are LGHDT and YNNKEL (reference sequence). V was pared by 4 bases and J by 3 bases, with 13 bases between. The CDR3 spans 14 residues.

J is TRBJ1-2 and V is TRBV12-3 or TRBV12-4; D perhaps matches TRBD1 (6 bases). V lost 5 bases and J lost 5, with 6 bases in between. There are 11 residues in the CDR3. This CDR3 reads CASSTGYGYTF. The DNA of the CDR3 is TGTGCCAGCAGTACAGGGTATGGCTACACCTTC.

This chain connects TRBV5-4 to TRBJ1-1, with TRBD1 identical over 8 bases. CDR1 is SGHNT and CDR2 is YYREEE in the germline V gene (reference sequence). The CDR3 is 16 amino acids. The V gene end was trimmed by 4 bases and the J gene end by 3 bases; junction bases not matched to a gene: 11. The CDR3 nucleotides are TGTGCCAGCAGCCGCCCCTCAGGGGGCGCGTACACTGAAGCTTTCTTT. This gives the protein CASSRPSGGAYTEAFF.

The genes are TRBV20-1 and TRBJ2-7; D is unresolved. The CDR3 contains 11 residues. The germline V and J ends were trimmed by 4 bases and 2 bases, with 6 bases remaining between them. Germline loops: CDR1 DFQATT, CDR2 SNEGSKA (reference sequence). The chain's CDR3 is CSATVAYEQYF. CDR3 DNA sequence: TGCAGTGCTACCGTAGCCTACGAGCAGTACTTC.

This chain uses TRBV7-2 with TRBJ2-1, with 11 bases fitting TRBD1. After removal of 3 bases from V and 7 bases from J, the junction contained 5 bases not matched to a gene. This CDR3 has 15 amino acids. Germline-derived CDR1 and CDR2 are SGHTA and FQGNSA. The chain's CDR3 is CASSLQGQGGNEQFF. The CDR3 DNA follows: TGTGCCAGCAGCTTGCAGGGACAGGGGGGAAATGAGCAGTTCTTC.

The genes are TRBV27 and TRBJ1-6; perhaps TRBD1 as D (6 bases). Looked up from germline, CDR1 is MNHEY and CDR2 is SMNVEV (reference sequence). Trimming removed 6 bases at V and 6 bases at J, with 18 bases between. The CDR3 runs to 16 residues. CDR3 loop: CASSLSSGTPNSPLHF. DNA of the CDR3: TGTGCCAGCAGCCTTAGTTCCGGGACACCTAATTCACCCCTCCACTTT.